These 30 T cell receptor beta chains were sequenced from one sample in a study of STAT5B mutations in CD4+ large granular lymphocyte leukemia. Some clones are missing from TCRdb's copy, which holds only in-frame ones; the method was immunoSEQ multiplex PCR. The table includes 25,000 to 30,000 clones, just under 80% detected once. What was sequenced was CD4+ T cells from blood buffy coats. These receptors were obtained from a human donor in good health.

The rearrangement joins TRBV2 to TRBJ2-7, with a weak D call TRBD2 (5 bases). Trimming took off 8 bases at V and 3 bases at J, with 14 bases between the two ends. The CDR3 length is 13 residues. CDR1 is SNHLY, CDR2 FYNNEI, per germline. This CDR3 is CASGGQPLYEQYF. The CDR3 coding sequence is TGTGCCAGCGGAGGTCAGCCACTCTACGAGCAGTACTTC.

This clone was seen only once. The CDR3 spells CASSGQAYNEQFF. DNA for the CDR3: TGTGCCAGCAGTGGACAGGCGTACAATGAGCAGTTCTTC. The chain is built from TRBV27 and TRBJ2-1, with 7 bases identical to TRBD1. Germline V gene sequence: CDR1 MNHEY, CDR2 SMNVEV (reference sequence). V lost 5 bases and J lost 4; bases outside the gene matches: 2. The CDR3 runs 13 residues.

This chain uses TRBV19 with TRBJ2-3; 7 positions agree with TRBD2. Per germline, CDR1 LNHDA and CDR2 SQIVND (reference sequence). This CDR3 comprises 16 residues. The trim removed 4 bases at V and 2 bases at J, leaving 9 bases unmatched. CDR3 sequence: CASSKARDYNTDTQYF. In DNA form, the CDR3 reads TGTGCCAGTAGTAAGGCCCGGGACTACAACACAGATACGCAGTATTTT. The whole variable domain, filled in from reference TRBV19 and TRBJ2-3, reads DGGITQSPKYLFRKEGQNVTLSCEQNLNHDAMYWYRQDPGQGLRLIYYSQIVNDFQKGDIAEGYSVSREKKESFPLTVTSAQKNPTAFYLCASSKARDYNTDTQYFGPGTRLTVL.

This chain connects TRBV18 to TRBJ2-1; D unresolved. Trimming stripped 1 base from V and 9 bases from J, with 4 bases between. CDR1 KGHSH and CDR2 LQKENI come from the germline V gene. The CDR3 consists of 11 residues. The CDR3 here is CASSPRVEQFF. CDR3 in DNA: TGTGCCAGCTCACCACGAGTTGAGCAGTTCTTC.

The CDR3 here is CAISESPGQGARETQYF. The CDR3 DNA is TGTGCCATCAGTGAGAGCCCGGGACAGGGGGCTCGGGAGACCCAGTACTTC. The chain couples TRBV10-3 to TRBJ2-5; 12 nucleotides align to TRBD1. Germline V gene sequence: CDR1 ENHRY, CDR2 SYGVKD. The CDR3 spans 17 residues. After removal of 2 bases from V and 5 bases from J, the junction contained 9 bases not matched to a gene.

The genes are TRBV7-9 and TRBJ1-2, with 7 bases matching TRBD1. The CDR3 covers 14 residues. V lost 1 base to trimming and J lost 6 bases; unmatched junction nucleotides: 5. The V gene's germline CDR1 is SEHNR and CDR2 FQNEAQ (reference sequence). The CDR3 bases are TGTGCCAGCAGCTTAGTCGGCAGGGGGGATGGCTACACCTTC. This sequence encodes CASSLVGRGDGYTF.

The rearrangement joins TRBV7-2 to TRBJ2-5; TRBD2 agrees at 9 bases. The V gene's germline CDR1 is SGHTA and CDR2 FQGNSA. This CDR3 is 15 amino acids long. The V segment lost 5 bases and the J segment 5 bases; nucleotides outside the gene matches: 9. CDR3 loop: CASSPAGGGVETQYF. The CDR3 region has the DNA TGTGCCAGCAGCCCTGCGGGCGGGGGGGTGGAGACCCAGTACTTC.

The chain's CDR3 is CASSPQFLAGGSTDTQYF. The CDR3 DNA reads as TGTGCCAGCAGTCCACAGTTCCTAGCGGGGGGAAGCACAGATACGCAGTATTTT. This chain links TRBV7-2 with TRBJ2-3, with TRBD2 matching 11 bases. The trim removed 6 bases at V and 0 bases at J, leaving 11 bases unmatched. The CDR3 has 18 residues. Germline-derived CDR1 and CDR2 are SGHTA and FQGNSA.

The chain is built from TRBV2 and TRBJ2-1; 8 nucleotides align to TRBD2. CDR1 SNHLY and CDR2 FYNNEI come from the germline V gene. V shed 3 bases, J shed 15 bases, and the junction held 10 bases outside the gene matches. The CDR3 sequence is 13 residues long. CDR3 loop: CASSDSTSAAWFF. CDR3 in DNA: TGTGCCAGCAGTGATTCGACTAGCGCGGCGTGGTTCTTC.

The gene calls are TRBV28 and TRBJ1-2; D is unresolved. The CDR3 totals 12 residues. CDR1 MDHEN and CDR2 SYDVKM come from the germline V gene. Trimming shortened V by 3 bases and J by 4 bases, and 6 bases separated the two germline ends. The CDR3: CASSLKVYGYTF. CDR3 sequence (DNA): TGTGCCAGCAGTTTGAAGGTCTATGGCTACACCTTC.

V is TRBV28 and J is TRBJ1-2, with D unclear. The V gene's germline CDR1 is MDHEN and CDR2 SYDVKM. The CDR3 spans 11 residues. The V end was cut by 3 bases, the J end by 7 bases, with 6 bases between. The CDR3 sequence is CASSFVGGYTF. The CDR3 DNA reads TGTGCCAGCAGTTTCGTGGGTGGCTACACCTTC.

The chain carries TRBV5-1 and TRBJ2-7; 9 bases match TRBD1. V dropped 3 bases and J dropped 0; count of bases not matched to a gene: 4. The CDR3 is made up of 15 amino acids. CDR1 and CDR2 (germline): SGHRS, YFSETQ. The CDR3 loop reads CASSSSTGGSYEQYF. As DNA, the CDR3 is TGCGCCAGCAGCTCCTCGACAGGGGGCTCCTACGAGCAGTACTTC.

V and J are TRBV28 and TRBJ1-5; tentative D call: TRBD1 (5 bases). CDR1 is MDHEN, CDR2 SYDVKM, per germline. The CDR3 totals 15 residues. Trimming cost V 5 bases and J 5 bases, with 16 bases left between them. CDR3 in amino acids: CASSIPLGDHQPQHF. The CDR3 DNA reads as TGTGCCAGCAGTATCCCCCTGGGGGACCATCAGCCCCAGCATTTT. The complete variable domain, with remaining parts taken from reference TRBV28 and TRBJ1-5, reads DVKVTQSSRYLVKRTGEKVFLECVQDMDHENMFWYRQDPGLGLRLIYFSYDVKMKEKGDIPEGYSVSREKKERFSLILESASTNQTSMYLCASSIPLGDHQPQHFGDGTRLSIL.

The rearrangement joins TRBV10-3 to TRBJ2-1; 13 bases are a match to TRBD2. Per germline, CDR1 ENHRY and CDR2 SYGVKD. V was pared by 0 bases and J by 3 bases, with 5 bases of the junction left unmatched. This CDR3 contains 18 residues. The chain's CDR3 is CAISESTSGGHLYNEQFF. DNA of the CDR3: TGTGCCATCAGTGAGTCGACTAGCGGGGGGCATCTCTACAATGAGCAGTTCTTC.

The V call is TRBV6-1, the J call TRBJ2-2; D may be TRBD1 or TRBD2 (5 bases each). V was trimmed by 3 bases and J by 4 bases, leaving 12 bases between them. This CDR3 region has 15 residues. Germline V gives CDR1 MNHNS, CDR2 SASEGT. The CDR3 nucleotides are TGTGCCAGCAGTGATTCCGGGACCGCCACCGGGGAGCTGTTTTTT. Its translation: CASSDSGTATGELFF.

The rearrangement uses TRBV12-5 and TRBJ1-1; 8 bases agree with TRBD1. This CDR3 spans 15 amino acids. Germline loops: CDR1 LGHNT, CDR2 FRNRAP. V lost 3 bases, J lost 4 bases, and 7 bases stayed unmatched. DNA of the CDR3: TGTGCTAGTGGTTTTTCAGGGGGCGGTGGCACTGAAGCTTTCTTT. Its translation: CASGFSGGGGTEAFF.

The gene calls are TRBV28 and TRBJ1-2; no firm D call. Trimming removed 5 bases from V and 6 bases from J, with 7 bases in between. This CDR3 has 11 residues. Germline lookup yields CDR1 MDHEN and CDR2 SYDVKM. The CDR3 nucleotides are TGTGCCAGCAGTCAACTTAATGGCTACACCTTC. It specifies CASSQLNGYTF.

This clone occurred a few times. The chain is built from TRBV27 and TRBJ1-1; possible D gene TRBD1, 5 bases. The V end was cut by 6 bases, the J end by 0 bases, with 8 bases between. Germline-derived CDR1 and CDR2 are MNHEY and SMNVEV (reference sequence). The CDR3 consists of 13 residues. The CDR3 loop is CASRGHMNTEAFF. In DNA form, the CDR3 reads TGTGCCAGCAGGGGGCATATGAACACTGAAGCTTTCTTT.

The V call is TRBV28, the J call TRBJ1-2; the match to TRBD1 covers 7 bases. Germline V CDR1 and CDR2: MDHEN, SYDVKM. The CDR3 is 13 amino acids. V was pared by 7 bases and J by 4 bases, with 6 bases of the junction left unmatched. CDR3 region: CASTLGQLYGYTF. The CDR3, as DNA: TGTGCCAGCACCCTGGGACAGCTCTATGGCTACACCTTC.

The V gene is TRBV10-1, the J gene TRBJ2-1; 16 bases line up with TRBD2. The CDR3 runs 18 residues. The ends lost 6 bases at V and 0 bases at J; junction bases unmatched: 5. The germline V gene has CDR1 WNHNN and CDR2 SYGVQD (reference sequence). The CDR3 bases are TGCGCCAGCAGCGCGGGGACTAGCGGGAGGGGCTCCTACAATGAGCAGTTCTTC. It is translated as CASSAGTSGRGSYNEQFF.

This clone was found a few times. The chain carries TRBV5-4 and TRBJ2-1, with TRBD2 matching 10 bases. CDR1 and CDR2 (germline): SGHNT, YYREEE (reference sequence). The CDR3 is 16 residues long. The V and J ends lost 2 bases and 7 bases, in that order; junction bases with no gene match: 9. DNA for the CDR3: TGTGCCAGCAGCTTCGATCTAGCGGGAGTAACGAATGAGCAGTTCTTC. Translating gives CASSFDLAGVTNEQFF.

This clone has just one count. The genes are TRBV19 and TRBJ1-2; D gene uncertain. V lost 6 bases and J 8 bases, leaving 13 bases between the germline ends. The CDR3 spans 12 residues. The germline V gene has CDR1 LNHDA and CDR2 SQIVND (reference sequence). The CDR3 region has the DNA TGTGCCAGTAGACCCCAGGCGGGCGGCTACACCTTC. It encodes CASRPQAGGYTF.

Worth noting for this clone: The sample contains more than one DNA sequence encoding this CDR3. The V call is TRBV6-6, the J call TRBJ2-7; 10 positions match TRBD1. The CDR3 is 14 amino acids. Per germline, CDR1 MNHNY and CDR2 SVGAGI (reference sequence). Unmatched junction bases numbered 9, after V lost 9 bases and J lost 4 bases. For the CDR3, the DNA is TGTGCCAGTAGAAAGACAGGGGGCGAGTACGAGCAGTACTTC. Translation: CASRKTGGEYEQYF.

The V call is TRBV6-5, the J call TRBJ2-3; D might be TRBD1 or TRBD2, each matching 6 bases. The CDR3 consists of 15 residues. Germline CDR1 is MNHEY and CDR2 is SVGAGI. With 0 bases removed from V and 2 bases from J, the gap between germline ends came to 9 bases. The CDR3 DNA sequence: TGTGCCAGCAGTTACTCAGGGGGGTTCACAGATACGCAGTATTTT. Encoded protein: CASSYSGGFTDTQYF.

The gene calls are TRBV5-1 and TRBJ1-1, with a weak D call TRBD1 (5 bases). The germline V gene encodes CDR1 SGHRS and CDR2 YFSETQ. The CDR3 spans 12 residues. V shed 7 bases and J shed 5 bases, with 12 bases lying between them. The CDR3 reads CASQGPGTEAFF. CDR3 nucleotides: TGCGCCAGCCAGGGCCCGGGGACTGAAGCTTTCTTT. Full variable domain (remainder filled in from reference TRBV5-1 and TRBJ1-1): KAGVTQTPRYLIKTRGQQVTLSCSPISGHRSVSWYQQTPGQGLQFLFEYFSETQRNKGNFPGRFSGRQFSNSRSEMNVSTLELGDSALYLCASQGPGTEAFFGQGTRLTVV.

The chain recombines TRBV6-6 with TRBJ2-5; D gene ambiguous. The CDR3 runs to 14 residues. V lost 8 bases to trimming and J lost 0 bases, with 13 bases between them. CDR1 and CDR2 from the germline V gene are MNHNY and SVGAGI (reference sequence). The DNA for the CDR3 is TGTGCCAGCGAGGATCAGTCGTACCAAGAGACCCAGTACTTC. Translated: CASEDQSYQETQYF.

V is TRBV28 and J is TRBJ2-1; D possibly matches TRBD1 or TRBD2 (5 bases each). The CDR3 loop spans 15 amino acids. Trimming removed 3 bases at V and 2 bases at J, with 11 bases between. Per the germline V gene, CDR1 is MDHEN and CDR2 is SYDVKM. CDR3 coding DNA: TGTGCCAGCAGTTTCCCCGGGACGGCCTACAATGAGCAGTTCTTC. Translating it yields CASSFPGTAYNEQFF. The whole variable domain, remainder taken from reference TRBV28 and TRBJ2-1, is DVKVTQSSRYLVKRTGEKVFLECVQDMDHENMFWYRQDPGLGLRLIYFSYDVKMKEKGDIPEGYSVSREKKERFSLILESASTNQTSMYLCASSFPGTAYNEQFFGPGTRLTVL.

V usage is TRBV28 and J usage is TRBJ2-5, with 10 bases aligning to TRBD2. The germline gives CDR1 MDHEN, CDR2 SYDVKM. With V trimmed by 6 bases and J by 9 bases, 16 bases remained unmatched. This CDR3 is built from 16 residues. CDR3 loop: CASREGLAGETAPQYF. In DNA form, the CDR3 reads TGTGCCAGCAGGGAGGGCCTAGCGGGAGAAACCGCGCCCCAGTACTTC.

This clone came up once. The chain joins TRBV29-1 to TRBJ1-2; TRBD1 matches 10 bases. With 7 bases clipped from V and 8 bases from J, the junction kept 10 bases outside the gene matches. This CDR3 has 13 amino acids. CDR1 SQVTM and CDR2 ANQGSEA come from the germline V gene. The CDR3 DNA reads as TGCAGCGGGACCGCCGGGACAGGGGAAGGCTACACCTTC. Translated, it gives CSGTAGTGEGYTF. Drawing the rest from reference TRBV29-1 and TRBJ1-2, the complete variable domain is SAVISQKPSRDICQRGTSLTIQCQVDSQVTMMFWYRQQPGQSLTLIATANQGSEATYESGFVIDKFPISRPNLTFSTLTVSNMSPEDSSIYLCSGTAGTGEGYTFGSGTRLTVV.

CDR3 DNA sequence: TGTGCCAGCAGCCCGGGACAGGGAACAGGGCGCGCTGAAGCTTTCTTT. Protein product: CASSPGQGTGRAEAFF. This chain connects TRBV7-9 to TRBJ1-1; TRBD1 agrees at 9 bases. The V gene end was trimmed by 5 bases and the J gene end by 6 bases; junction bases not matched to a gene: 13. Germline CDR1 reads SEHNR; CDR2 reads FQNEAQ (reference sequence). There are 16 residues in the CDR3. Based on the CDR3 plus reference TRBV7-9 and TRBJ1-1, the full variable domain is DTGVSQNPRHKITKRGQNVTFRCDPISEHNRLYWYRQTLGQGPEFLTYFQNEAQLEKSRLLSDRFSAERPKGSFSTLEIQRTEQGDSAMYLCASSPGQGTGRAEAFFGQGTRLTVV.